The 26 T cell receptor beta chains below all came from one sample that was sequenced in a study of T-cell memory formation after mild COVID-19. One entry per CDR3 protein, called by TCRdb with MiXCR from the 5' RACE reads. The top ten hold around 9% of the sample, which has hundreds of thousands of distinct CDR3 sequences, approximately 24% seen once. The sample was PBMCs or a T cell subset sorted from them (not recorded which). Receptors originate from an adult woman who had mild COVID-19 (a few samples of this study predate the infection). Cell type and time point are not known.

The gene calls are TRBV6-1 and TRBJ1-1; no definite D call. With 1 base removed from V and 8 bases from J, the gap between germline ends came to 11 bases. The CDR3 has 13 residues. CDR1 and CDR2 from the germline V gene are MNHNS and SASEGT. The CDR3 spells CASSEVGSGEAFF. Here the CDR3 DNA reads TGTGCCAGCAGTGAAGTAGGGTCGGGGGAAGCTTTCTTT.

This chain uses TRBV18 with TRBJ2-5; D not resolved. CDR1 is KGHSH, CDR2 LQKENI, per germline. V shed 2 bases and J shed 5 bases, with 15 bases lying between them. The CDR3 is 15 amino acids. CDR3 sequence: CASSPSPDPRETQYF. CDR3 bases: TGTGCCAGCTCACCAAGCCCGGACCCCCGGGAGACCCAGTACTTC.

In its sample, this clonotype was seen a few times. The chain joins TRBV11-3 to TRBJ1-4; D is unresolved. Germline lookup yields CDR1 SGHNT and CDR2 YENEEA. CDR3 size: 16 residues. V lost 3 bases to trimming and J lost 0 bases, with 11 bases between them. The CDR3 nucleotides are TGTGCCAGCAGCTTCGGGCAGCGTGCAACTAATGAAAAACTGTTTTTT. This encodes CASSFGQRATNEKLFF.

V is TRBV5-1 and J is TRBJ2-1; 7 bases match TRBD2. Germline loops: CDR1 SGHRS, CDR2 YFSETQ. J lost 7 bases, V lost 0 bases, and 7 bases had no gene match. The CDR3 runs to 15 residues. The CDR3 loop reads CASSLDAGVGNEQFF. CDR3 DNA: TGCGCCAGCAGCTTGGACGCGGGAGTGGGGAATGAGCAGTTCTTC.

The V call is TRBV5-6, the J call TRBJ2-4, with D possibly being TRBD1 or TRBD2 (5 bases each). The CDR3 is 19 residues long. Trimming pared 3 bases from V and 7 bases from J, leaving 29 bases between. CDR1 is SGHDT, CDR2 YYEEEE, per germline. The CDR3 DNA sequence: TGTGCCAGCAGCTCGGGACCAATAAAAACCTGGCTTGAGGTGAACATTCAGTACTTC. Its protein product is CASSSGPIKTWLEVNIQYF.

There are a few counts of this clonotype. J is TRBJ1-1 and V is TRBV12-3 or TRBV12-4; D gene unclear. The germline V and J ends were trimmed by 4 bases and 6 bases, with 9 bases remaining between them. The CDR3 covers 12 residues. CDR3 region: CASSSSVSEAFF. As DNA, the CDR3 is TGTGCCAGCAGTTCCTCCGTCTCTGAAGCTTTCTTT.

The V call is TRBV20-1, the J call TRBJ2-7, with D possibly being TRBD1 (6 bases). The germline gives CDR1 DFQATT, CDR2 SNEGSKA (reference sequence). The CDR3 is made up of 13 amino acids. V gave up 0 bases and J gave up 1 base, with 7 bases separating them. CDR3 nucleotides: TGCAGTGCTAGAGAGGGACATTCCTACGAGCAGTACTTC. Encoded protein: CSAREGHSYEQYF.

This clonotype was counted between two and nine times. The chain recombines TRBV6-5 with TRBJ2-2, with 7 positions matching TRBD1. V was pared by 9 bases and J by 1 base, with 8 bases of the junction left unmatched. The CDR3 length is 15 residues. Germline V gene data show CDR1 as MNHEY and CDR2 as SVGAGI. CDR3 nucleotide sequence: TGTGCCAGTACGGCTGGGACAGTGAACACCGGGGAGCTGTTTTTT. This encodes CASTAGTVNTGELFF.

This clonotype was detected only a few times. J is TRBJ2-2 and V is TRBV11-2, with 10 bases identical to TRBD2. The CDR3 spans 16 residues. The V gene's germline CDR1 is SGHAT and CDR2 FQNNGV. J lost 9 bases, V lost 3 bases, and 10 bases had no gene match. The CDR3 sequence is CASSFTGSGGVRELFF. The CDR3 coding sequence is TGTGCCAGCAGCTTCACAGGGAGCGGGGGGGTTCGGGAGCTGTTTTTT.

This clonotype was observed a handful of times. The chain joins TRBV18 to TRBJ2-7; the match to TRBD1 covers 9 bases. Looked up from germline, CDR1 is KGHSH and CDR2 is LQKENI. V shed 8 bases and J 4 bases; nucleotides not matched to a gene: 9. CDR3 length: 14 amino acids. CDR3 sequence (DNA): TGTGCCAGCACCCCCGGGACAGGGTCGTACGAGCAGTACTTC. Translated, it gives CASTPGTGSYEQYF.

This clonotype was seen many times. The rearrangement links TRBV5-1 to TRBJ2-7, with 7 bases identical to TRBD1. Per germline, CDR1 SGHRS and CDR2 YFSETQ. The CDR3 has 11 residues. Germline trimming cut 7 bases from V and 4 bases from J; bases unmatched to any gene: 2. This CDR3 is CASRQGYEQYF. The CDR3, as DNA: TGCGCCAGCCGACAGGGTTACGAGCAGTACTTC.

The J gene is TRBJ2-2, the V gene TRBV24-1; 11 bases align to TRBD1. The V gene's germline CDR1 is KGHDR and CDR2 SFDVKD. This CDR3 has 18 amino acids. Germline trimming cut 3 bases from V and 0 bases from J; bases unmatched to any gene: 5. The CDR3 nucleotides are TGTGCCACCAGTGATGCTCCGGGACAGGGGGCGAACACCGGGGAGCTGTTTTTT. Translated: CATSDAPGQGANTGELFF.

The chain is built from TRBV3-1 and TRBJ2-1; unclear D gene. V gave up 0 bases and J gave up 7 bases, with 19 bases separating them. Germline V gene sequence: CDR1 LGHDT, CDR2 YNNKEL (reference sequence). The CDR3 loop spans 17 amino acids. This chain's CDR3 is CASSQDSKRVWSNEQFF. CDR3 coding DNA: TGTGCCAGCAGCCAAGATAGTAAGCGTGTTTGGTCGAATGAGCAGTTCTTC.

This clonotype was detected a few times. The CDR3 protein is CASSQELRVNEQFF. The CDR3 nucleotides read TGTGCCAGCAGCCAAGAGTTAAGGGTAAACGAGCAGTTCTTC. The rearrangement uses TRBV14 and TRBJ2-1; D gene unclear. V dropped 0 bases and J dropped 10 bases, with 13 bases sitting between them. The CDR3 spans 14 residues. Germline V gene lookup returns CDR1 SGHDN and CDR2 FVKESK.

This clonotype was found a few times. This sequence joins TRBV2 and TRBJ1-2; the D gene is possibly TRBD1 (5 bases). Germline CDR1 and CDR2: SNHLY and FYNNEI. Deletions cut 7 bases from V and 0 bases from J, with 9 bases between. This CDR3 has 13 amino acids. The CDR3 bases are TGTGCCAGCACACAGGTGGCTAACTATGGCTACACCTTC. This encodes CASTQVANYGYTF.

This clonotype was counted many times. An end of the junction differs from the germline gene, which may be a read error. V usage is TRBV4-3 and J usage is TRBJ2-1, with TRBD2 as a possible D gene (5 bases). The CDR3 is made up of 12 amino acids. Germline V gives CDR1 LGHNA, CDR2 YSLEER. The CDR3 DNA reads as TGCGCCAGCAGCCGCCGAACGGACTGGCTGATCTTC. This translates into CASSRRTDWLIF.

The rearrangement uses TRBV19 and TRBJ1-4; D remains unclear. The CDR3 loop spans 15 amino acids. Germline CDR1 and CDR2: LNHDA and SQIVND (reference sequence). Trimming left V 5 bases short and J 2 bases short, with 12 bases between. Here the CDR3 reads CASSGSGVTNEKLFF. For the CDR3, the DNA is TGTGCCAGTAGTGGATCGGGAGTCACTAATGAAAAACTGTTTTTT.

The chain couples TRBV2 to TRBJ2-1; 9 bases are a match to TRBD1. The length of the CDR3 is 15 residues. The germline V gene encodes CDR1 SNHLY and CDR2 FYNNEI. V dropped 4 bases and J dropped 9; count of bases not matched to a gene: 10. The CDR3 loop reads CASSAGGQGGSEQFF. The CDR3 DNA is TGTGCCAGCAGTGCAGGGGGACAGGGTGGAAGTGAGCAGTTCTTC.

This clonotype turned up a few times. This chain uses TRBV19 with TRBJ1-5, with 9 bases aligning to TRBD1. The CDR3 covers 19 residues. CDR1 is LNHDA, CDR2 SQIVND, per germline (reference sequence). Trimming at V came to 7 bases and at J to 0 bases, leaving 16 bases not matched to a gene. The CDR3 here is CASNRGTGNRIYSNQPQHF. The CDR3 nucleotides are TGTGCCAGTAATCGGGGGACAGGGAACCGAATCTATAGCAATCAGCCCCAGCATTTT.

The chain joins TRBV6-4 to TRBJ2-3; D possibly corresponds to TRBD2 (6 bases). The V and J ends lost 2 bases and 0 bases respectively, with 9 bases between them. Germline-derived CDR1 and CDR2 are MRHNA and SNTAGT. The CDR3 is 15 amino acids. DNA of the CDR3: TGTGCCAGCAGTGACGGGGGACTGAGCACAGATACGCAGTATTTT. The encoded protein is CASSDGGLSTDTQYF.

The chain carries TRBV12-3 or TRBV12-4 and TRBJ2-7; TRBD2 matches at 7 bases. CDR3 size: 14 residues. V was pared by 6 bases and J by 2 bases, with 7 bases of the junction left unmatched. The CDR3 nucleotides read TGTGCCAGCAGCCCAAGCGGGAACCCCTACGAGCAGTACTTC. This encodes CASSPSGNPYEQYF.

This clonotype was seen more than once but under ten times. J is TRBJ1-1 and V is TRBV5-1; TRBD1 is a possible D gene (6 bases). CDR1 is SGHRS and CDR2 is YFSETQ in the germline V gene. The CDR3 has 17 amino acids. V was clipped by 0 bases and J by 0 bases, with 15 bases between them. The CDR3, as DNA: TGCGCCAGCAGCTTGGGGGGGGCGCGTGGGGTGAACACTGAAGCTTTCTTT. It is translated as CASSLGGARGVNTEAFF.

A few counts support this clonotype. The junction differs from germline at one of its ends, possibly a read error. The chain links TRBV12-3 or TRBV12-4 to TRBJ2-3, with TRBD2 identical over 11 bases. This CDR3 is built from 14 residues. CDR3 region: CASTLAGGLNTQYF. CDR3 nucleotides: TGTGCCAGCACTTTAGCGGGGGGGCTCAACACGCAGTATTTT.

The chain links TRBV7-8 to TRBJ2-1; 9 nucleotides agree with TRBD1. This CDR3 is 16 amino acids long. Losses at the gene ends were 5 bases for V and 2 bases for J; bases not matched to a gene: 7. Per germline, CDR1 SGHVS and CDR2 FQNEAQ. The CDR3 protein is CASSVRDRATYNEQFF. The CDR3 DNA is TGTGCCAGCAGCGTACGGGACAGGGCGACCTACAATGAGCAGTTCTTC.

This clonotype showed up just a few times. The chain couples TRBV2 to TRBJ2-2; 8 nucleotides align to TRBD1. J was trimmed by 11 bases and V by 3 bases; bases with no gene match: 8. The CDR3 spans 14 residues. The germline CDR1 and CDR2 sequences are SNHLY and FYNNEI. DNA for the CDR3: TGTGCCAGCAGTGACTCAGGGGGCTTCGGTGAGCTGTTTTTT. This translates into CASSDSGGFGELFF.

The CDR3 coding sequence is TGCGCCAGCAGCTTGCCCCATAGCACAGATACGCAGTATTTT. This codes for CASSLPHSTDTQYF. The rearrangement uses TRBV5-1 and TRBJ2-3; D remains ambiguous. The CDR3 totals 14 residues. The germline CDR1 and CDR2 sequences are SGHRS and YFSETQ. The V and J ends lost 1 base and 0 bases respectively, with 6 bases between them.